One sample yielded the 21 T cell receptor beta chains listed below, sequenced in a study of vaccination and CD4 T cells after COVID-19. Cultured CD4+ T cell DNA was sequenced using the Oncomine TCR Beta short-read assay. TCRdb re-called the PCR reads with MiXCR, one entry per CDR3 protein. Here the sample spans about 7,100 distinct CDR3 sequences, about 76% being singletons. The antigens for these receptors are not known. The treatment was: roughly ten-day PBMC culture with coronavirus spike peptide pools or control peptides (ViraFEST assay). The sequenced material came from CD4+ T cells from blood, cultured in vitro. These receptors all stem from a human donor who had recovered from COVID-19.

This chain joins TRBV18 and TRBJ1-6; D is unclear. Trimming left V 2 bases short and J 10 bases short, with 18 bases between. This CDR3 has 16 amino acids. Per germline, CDR1 KGHSH and CDR2 LQKENI. The CDR3 reads CASSPEVVTPQSPLHF. In nucleotides, the CDR3 is TGTGCCAGCTCACCAGAGGTAGTCACGCCACAATCACCCCTCCACTTT. The full variable domain, its missing parts supplied by reference TRBV18 and TRBJ1-6, is NAGVMQNPRHLVRRRGQEARLRCSPMKGHSHVYWYRQLPEEGLKFMVYLQKENIIDESGMPKERFSAEFPKEGPSILRIQQVVRGDSAAYFCASSPEVVTPQSPLHFGNGTRLTVT.

The chain recombines TRBV7-8 with TRBJ2-3; 7 bases line up with TRBD2. The CDR3 contains 17 residues. With 2 bases clipped from V and 0 bases from J, the junction kept 8 bases outside the gene matches. The germline V gene has CDR1 SGHVS and CDR2 FQNEAQ. The CDR3 sequence is CASSLLRGGPSTDTQYF. CDR3 in DNA: TGTGCCAGCAGCTTACTTCGGGGAGGGCCCAGCACAGATACGCAGTATTTT.

This chain uses TRBV7-2 with TRBJ1-2; tentative D call: TRBD1 (6 bases). CDR3 size: 15 residues. The germline CDR1 and CDR2 sequences are SGHTA and FQGNSA. The V end was cut by 1 base, the J end by 8 bases, with 17 bases between. The CDR3 loop reads CASSLDFSRGRGYTF. The CDR3 DNA reads as TGTGCCAGCAGCTTAGATTTTTCCAGGGGCCGGGGCTACACCTTC.

The rearrangement uses TRBV20-1 and TRBJ2-7; D is tentatively TRBD1 or TRBD2 (5 bases each). The CDR3 length is 14 residues. Germline loops: CDR1 DFQATT, CDR2 SNEGSKA (reference sequence). The V end was cut by 2 bases, the J end by 3 bases, with 14 bases between. As DNA, the CDR3 is TGCAGTGCTAGATGGGACGGATCGCACTACGAGCAGTACTTC. Its protein is CSARWDGSHYEQYF.

The chain couples TRBV20-1 to TRBJ1-5, with a possible D match to TRBD1 (6 bases). V lost 5 bases, J lost 4 bases, and 12 bases lay in between. The CDR3 sequence is 13 residues long. Germline V gene data show CDR1 as DFQATT and CDR2 as SNEGSKA (reference sequence). CDR3 amino acids: CSAPLQGNQPQHF. In nucleotides, the CDR3 is TGCAGTGCTCCTTTACAGGGAAATCAGCCCCAGCATTTT.

The CDR3 DNA reads as TGCAGTGCTAAGACAGGCGCCGATCAGCCCCAGCATTTT. It yields the protein CSAKTGADQPQHF. This chain uses TRBV20-1 with TRBJ1-5, with D maybe TRBD1 (6 bases). This CDR3 has 13 amino acids. Between the trimmed V and J ends, which lost 4 bases and 5 bases, there was a span of 12 bases. The germline V gene has CDR1 DFQATT and CDR2 SNEGSKA (reference sequence).

This sequence joins TRBV4-3 and TRBJ1-2, with 12 nucleotides matching TRBD1. Germline V gene data show CDR1 as LGHNA and CDR2 as YSLEER. The junction had 11 bases not matched to a gene; V was cut back by 4 bases and J by 8 bases. This CDR3 spans 16 amino acids. Written as DNA, the CDR3 is TGCGCCAGCAGCCGGTTGCCGGGACAGGGGGCAAGGGGCTACACCTTC. It is translated as CASSRLPGQGARGYTF.

This chain uses TRBV28 with TRBJ2-1, with 16 positions matching TRBD2. Trimming cost V 8 bases and J 6 bases; bases outside gene matches: 22. The CDR3 runs to 21 residues. CDR1 and CDR2 from the germline V gene are MDHEN and SYDVKM. CDR3 amino acids: CASGSPSGTSGRGIRVNEQFF. The CDR3 region has the DNA TGTGCCAGCGGGTCACCTTCCGGGACTAGCGGGAGGGGGATAAGGGTCAATGAGCAGTTCTTC.

This clonotype was seen only once. The CDR3 DNA follows: TGTGCCAGCGGGCCAGGGGATCAGCCCCAGCATTTT. It codes for CASGPGDQPQHF. The chain employs TRBV6-1 and TRBJ1-5; D is perhaps TRBD1 (6 bases). This CDR3 contains 12 residues. Germline V gene lookup returns CDR1 MNHNS and CDR2 SASEGT. Trimming pared 8 bases from V and 5 bases from J, leaving 10 bases between.

This chain uses TRBV29-1 with TRBJ1-2; TRBD1 matches 10 bases. Germline CDR1 reads SQVTM; CDR2 reads ANQGSEA. The CDR3 runs 14 residues. V lost 1 base, J lost 7 bases, and 6 bases stayed unmatched. CDR3 sequence: CSVEARDRGAGYTF. CDR3 coding DNA: TGCAGCGTTGAAGCGAGGGACAGGGGTGCTGGCTACACCTTC.

The chain uses TRBV6-5 and TRBJ1-1, with 7 positions matching TRBD1. Per the germline V gene, CDR1 is MNHEY and CDR2 is SVGAGI. The CDR3 has 13 amino acids. The V and J ends lost 2 bases and 10 bases, in that order; junction bases with no gene match: 7. The CDR3 loop is CASSYEGGAGAFF. The CDR3 DNA reads TGTGCCAGCAGTTACGAAGGGGGCGCCGGAGCTTTCTTT.

V and J are TRBV20-1 and TRBJ1-1, with 11 bases fitting TRBD1. The length of the CDR3 is 15 residues. CDR1 and CDR2 from the germline V gene are DFQATT and SNEGSKA (reference sequence). Trimming cost V 1 base and J 1 base; bases outside gene matches: 2. The CDR3 DNA follows: TGCAGTGCTAGAGGGACAGGGGGCGGGAACACTGAAGCTTTCTTT. This encodes CSARGTGGGNTEAFF.

This clonotype is categorized as medium-sized. The rearrangement uses TRBV12-3 or TRBV12-4 and TRBJ1-5; D ambiguous. Trimming removed 3 bases at V and 4 bases at J, with 7 bases between. This CDR3 has 13 amino acids. CDR3 nucleotides: TGTGCCAGCAGTTTTGGAGAGAATCAGCCCCAGCATTTT. As protein: CASSFGENQPQHF.

The V and J genes are TRBV6-1 and TRBJ2-2, with D uncertain. CDR1 is MNHNS and CDR2 is SASEGT in the germline V gene. The CDR3 contains 14 residues. Trimming cost V 5 bases and J 0 bases, with 7 bases left between them. This CDR3 is CASSSQSNTGELFF. CDR3 coding DNA: TGTGCCAGCAGTAGTCAGTCGAACACCGGGGAGCTGTTTTTT.

J is TRBJ1-1 and V is TRBV10-3; 9 bases line up with TRBD1. V dropped 7 bases and J dropped 1; count of bases not matched to a gene: 4. CDR3 length: 14 residues. Germline CDR1 and CDR2: ENHRY and SYGVKD. CDR3 in DNA: TGTGCCATCACCACGGGACAGGGGAACACTGAAGCTTTCTTT. Translated: CAITTGQGNTEAFF.

This clonotype has more than one count but fewer than ten. The chain couples TRBV19 to TRBJ2-3; 8 bases match TRBD1. This CDR3 contains 15 residues. Germline V gives CDR1 LNHDA, CDR2 SQIVND (reference sequence). The V and J ends lost 4 bases and 5 bases, in that order; junction bases with no gene match: 8. Written as DNA, the CDR3 is TGTGCCAGTAGTAATAAACAGGGGGTTGGAGATACGCAGTATTTT. It encodes CASSNKQGVGDTQYF.

A note on this clonotype: It is likely a read error, because the conserved phenylalanine at the end of the CDR3 is missing. This chain uses TRBV20-1 with TRBJ1-6; D remains ambiguous. Germline CDR1 and CDR2: DFQATT and SNEGSKA (reference sequence). With 6 bases removed from V and 0 bases from J, the gap between germline ends came to 15 bases. This CDR3 is 16 amino acids long. The CDR3 DNA sequence: TGCAGTGCCCCAATGCGGACGAGCTCCTATAATTCACCCCTCCACTCT. Translating it yields CSAPMRTSSYNSPLHS.

In this sample, this clonotype turned up a few times. This rearrangement joins TRBV27 to TRBJ2-5; D remains ambiguous. Between the trimmed V and J ends, which lost 5 bases and 5 bases, there was a span of 12 bases. The germline V gene encodes CDR1 MNHEY and CDR2 SMNVEV (reference sequence). The CDR3 runs to 13 residues. The CDR3 bases are TGTGCCAGCAGTACAGACTTAAAGGAGACCCAGTACTTC. Translation gives CASSTDLKETQYF.

J is TRBJ1-1 and V is TRBV6-2 or TRBV6-3, with TRBD1 matching 8 bases. Trimming cost V 6 bases and J 11 bases; bases outside gene matches: 11. Germline V lookup: CDR1 MNHEY, CDR2 SVGEGT. The length of the CDR3 is 13 residues. The CDR3 loop reads CASSAQGALPAFF. The CDR3 region has the DNA TGTGCCAGCAGCGCTCAGGGGGCTCTCCCCGCTTTCTTT.

This chain uses TRBV6-1 with TRBJ1-5; 8 bases line up with TRBD1. This CDR3 has 15 residues. Germline V lookup: CDR1 MNHNS, CDR2 SASEGT. Trimming cost V 6 bases and J 0 bases; bases outside gene matches: 4. The DNA of the CDR3 is TGTGCCAGCAGGACCGACAGGGGTAGCAATCAGCCCCAGCATTTT. Amino acid sequence: CASRTDRGSNQPQHF.

The chain carries TRBV5-1 and TRBJ1-2; the D gene is possibly TRBD1 (5 bases). The CDR3 runs to 13 residues. The germline CDR1 and CDR2 sequences are SGHRS and YFSETQ. Trimming removed 5 bases at V and 8 bases at J, with 16 bases between. The CDR3 protein is CASSYGGAEGYTF. The CDR3 DNA is TGCGCCAGCAGTTATGGGGGAGCCGAGGGCTACACCTTC.